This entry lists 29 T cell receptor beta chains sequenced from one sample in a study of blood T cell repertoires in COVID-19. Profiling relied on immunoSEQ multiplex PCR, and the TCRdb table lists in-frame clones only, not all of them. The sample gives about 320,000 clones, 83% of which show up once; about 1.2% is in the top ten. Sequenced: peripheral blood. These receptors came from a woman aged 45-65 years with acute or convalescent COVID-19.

CDR3 bases: TGTGCAAGTCGCCTGGACAGGGTATCTTTTCAGCCCCAGCATTTT. This codes for CASRLDRVSFQPQHF. The V call is TRBV12-2, the J call TRBJ1-5; TRBD1 reflects the table's D call only, with no check against the DNA. TRBV12-2 is termed a pseudogene. This CDR3 contains 15 residues.

DNA of the CDR3: TGCAGCGTTATGGACAGGGGCCACGAGCAGTACTTC. As protein: CSVMDRGHEQYF. The chain couples TRBV29-1 to TRBJ2-7; 9 nucleotides agree with TRBD1. The CDR3 sequence is 12 residues long. From germline, CDR1 is SQVTM and CDR2 ANQGSEA. V gave up 5 bases and J gave up 5 bases; unmatched junction bases: 4.

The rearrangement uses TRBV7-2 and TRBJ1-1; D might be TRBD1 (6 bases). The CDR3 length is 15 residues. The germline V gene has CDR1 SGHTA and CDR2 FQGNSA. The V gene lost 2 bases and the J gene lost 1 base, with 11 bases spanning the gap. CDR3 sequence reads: CASSLRGQKNTEAFF. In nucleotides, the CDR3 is TGTGCCAGCAGCTTAAGAGGACAGAAGAACACTGAAGCTTTCTTT.

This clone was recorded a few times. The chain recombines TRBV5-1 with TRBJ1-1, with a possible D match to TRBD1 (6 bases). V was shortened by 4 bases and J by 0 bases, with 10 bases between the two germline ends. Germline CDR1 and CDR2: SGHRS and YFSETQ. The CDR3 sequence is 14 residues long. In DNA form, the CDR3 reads TGCGCCAGCAGCGAGGACAGCATGAACACTGAAGCTTTCTTT. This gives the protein CASSEDSMNTEAFF.

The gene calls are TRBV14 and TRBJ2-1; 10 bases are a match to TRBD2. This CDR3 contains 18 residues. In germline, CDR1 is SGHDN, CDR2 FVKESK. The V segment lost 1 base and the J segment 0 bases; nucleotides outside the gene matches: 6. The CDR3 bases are TGTGCCAGCAGCCAAGTCTCTAGCGGGGGCAGCTCCTACAATGAGCAGTTCTTC. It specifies CASSQVSSGGSSYNEQFF.

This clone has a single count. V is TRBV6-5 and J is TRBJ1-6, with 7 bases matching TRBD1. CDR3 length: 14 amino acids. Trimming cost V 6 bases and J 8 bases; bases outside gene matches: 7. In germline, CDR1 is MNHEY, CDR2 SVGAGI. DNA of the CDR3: TGTGCCAGCAGATACGGACAGGCCGATTCACCCCTCCACTTT. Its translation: CASRYGQADSPLHF.

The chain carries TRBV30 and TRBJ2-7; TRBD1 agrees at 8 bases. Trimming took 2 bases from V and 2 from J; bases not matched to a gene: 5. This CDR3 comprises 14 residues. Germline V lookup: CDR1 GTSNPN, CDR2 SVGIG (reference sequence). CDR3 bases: TGTGCCTGGAGTCCCCGGACAGGGCCCTACGAGCAGTACTTC. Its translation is CAWSPRTGPYEQYF.

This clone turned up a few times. CDR3 nucleotide sequence: TGTGCCTGGAGTGGGGACAGTGAGACCCAGTACTTC. This gives the protein CAWSGDSETQYF. V usage is TRBV30 and J usage is TRBJ2-5, with 7 bases lining up with TRBD1. Germline assignment: CDR1 GTSNPN and CDR2 SVGIG (reference sequence). The junction had 1 base not matched to a gene; V was cut back by 1 base and J by 5 bases. There are 12 residues in the CDR3. The full variable domain, completed using reference TRBV30 and TRBJ2-5, is SQTIHQWPATLVQPVGSPLSLECTVEGTSNPNLYWYRQAAGRGLQLLFYSVGIGQISSEVPQNLSASRPQDRQFILSSKKLLLSDSGFYLCAWSGDSETQYFGPGTRLLVL.

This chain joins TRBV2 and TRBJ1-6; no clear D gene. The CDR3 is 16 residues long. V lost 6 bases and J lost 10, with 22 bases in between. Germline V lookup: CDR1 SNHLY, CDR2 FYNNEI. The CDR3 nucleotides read TGTGCCAGCAGGAATCCCCTCACGGGTTCCGGCTCACCCCTCCACTTT. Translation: CASRNPLTGSGSPLHF. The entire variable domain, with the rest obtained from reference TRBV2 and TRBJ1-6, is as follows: EPEVTQTPSHQVTQMGQEVILRCVPISNHLYFYWYRQILGQKVEFLVSFYNNEISEKSEIFDDQFSVERPDGSNFTLKIRSTKLEDSAMYFCASRNPLTGSGSPLHFGNGTRLTVT.

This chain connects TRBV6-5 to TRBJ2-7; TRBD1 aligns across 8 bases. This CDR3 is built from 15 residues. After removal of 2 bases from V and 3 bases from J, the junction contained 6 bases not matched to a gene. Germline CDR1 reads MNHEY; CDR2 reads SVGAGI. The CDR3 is CASSYGTGVNYEQYF. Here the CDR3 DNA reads TGTGCCAGCAGTTACGGGACAGGAGTAAACTACGAGCAGTACTTC.

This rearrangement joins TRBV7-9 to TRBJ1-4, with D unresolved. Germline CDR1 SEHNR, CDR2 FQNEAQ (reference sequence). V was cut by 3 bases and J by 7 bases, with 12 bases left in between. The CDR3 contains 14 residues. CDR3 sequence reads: CASSLHSAGEKLFF. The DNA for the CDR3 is TGTGCCAGCAGCTTGCATAGCGCAGGTGAAAAACTGTTTTTT.

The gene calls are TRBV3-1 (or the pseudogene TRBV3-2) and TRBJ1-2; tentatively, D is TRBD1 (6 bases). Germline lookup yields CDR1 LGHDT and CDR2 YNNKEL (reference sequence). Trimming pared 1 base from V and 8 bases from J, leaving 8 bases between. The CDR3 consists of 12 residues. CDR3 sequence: CASSQVDSGYTF. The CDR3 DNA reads TGTGCCAGCAGCCAAGTGGACAGCGGCTACACCTTC.

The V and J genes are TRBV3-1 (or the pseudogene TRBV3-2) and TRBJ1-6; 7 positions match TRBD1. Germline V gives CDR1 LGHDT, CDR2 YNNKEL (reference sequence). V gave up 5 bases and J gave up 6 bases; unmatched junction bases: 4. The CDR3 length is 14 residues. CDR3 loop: CASSGRDSNSPLHF. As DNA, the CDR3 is TGTGCCAGCAGCGGCAGGGACAGTAATTCACCCCTCCACTTT.

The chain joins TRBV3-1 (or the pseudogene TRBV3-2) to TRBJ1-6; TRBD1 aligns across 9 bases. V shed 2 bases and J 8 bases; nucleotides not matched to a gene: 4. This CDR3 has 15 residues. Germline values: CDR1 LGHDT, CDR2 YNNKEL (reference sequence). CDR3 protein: CASSQTGGAYSPLHF. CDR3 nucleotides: TGTGCCAGCAGCCAAACAGGGGGCGCCTATTCACCCCTCCACTTT.

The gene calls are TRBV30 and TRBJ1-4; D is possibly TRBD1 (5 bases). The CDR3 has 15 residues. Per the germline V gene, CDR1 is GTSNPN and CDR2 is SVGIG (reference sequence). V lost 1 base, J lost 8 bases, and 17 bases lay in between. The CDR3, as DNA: TGTGCCTGGAGTGCAGGAGGCCAGGGAGGGGAAAAACTGTTTTTT. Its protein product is CAWSAGGQGGEKLFF.

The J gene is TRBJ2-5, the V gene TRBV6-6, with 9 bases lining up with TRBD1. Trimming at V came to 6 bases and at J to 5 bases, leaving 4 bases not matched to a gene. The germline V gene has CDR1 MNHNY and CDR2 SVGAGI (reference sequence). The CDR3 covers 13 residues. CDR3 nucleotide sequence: TGTGCCAGCAGGCGGGGACAGGGTGAGACCCAGTACTTC. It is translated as CASRRGQGETQYF.

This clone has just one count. This CDR3 is CASSLGPGTSGPRTDTQYF. The DNA of the CDR3 is TGCGCCAGCAGCTTGGGGCCAGGGACTAGCGGGCCAAGAACAGATACGCAGTATTTT. The chain is built from TRBV5-1 and TRBJ2-3, with TRBD2 identical over 12 bases. CDR1 is SGHRS and CDR2 is YFSETQ in the germline V gene. The CDR3 has 19 amino acids. The V segment lost 0 bases and the J segment 3 bases; nucleotides outside the gene matches: 11.

The CDR3 reads CASSPVTSGSDNEQFF. As DNA, the CDR3 is TGTGCCAGCAGCCCGGTGACTAGCGGGAGTGACAATGAGCAGTTCTTC. The J gene is TRBJ2-1, the V gene TRBV7-9, with TRBD2 identical over 12 bases. Losses at the gene ends were 5 bases for V and 5 bases for J; bases not matched to a gene: 7. Germline-derived CDR1 and CDR2 are SEHNR and FQNEAQ (reference sequence). This CDR3 has 16 residues.

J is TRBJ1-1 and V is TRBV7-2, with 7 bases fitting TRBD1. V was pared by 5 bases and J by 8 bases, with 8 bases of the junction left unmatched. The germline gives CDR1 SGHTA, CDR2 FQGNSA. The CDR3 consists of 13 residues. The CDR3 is CASSPGMGQEAFF. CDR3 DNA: TGTGCCAGCAGCCCAGGGATGGGACAGGAAGCTTTCTTT.

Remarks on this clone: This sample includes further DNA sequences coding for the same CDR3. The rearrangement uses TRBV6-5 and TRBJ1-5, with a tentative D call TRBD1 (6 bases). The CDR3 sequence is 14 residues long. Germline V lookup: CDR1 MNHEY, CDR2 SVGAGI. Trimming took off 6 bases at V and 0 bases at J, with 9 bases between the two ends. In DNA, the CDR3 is TGTGCCAGCAGGCAGGGGTATAGCAATCAGCCCCAGCATTTT. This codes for CASRQGYSNQPQHF.

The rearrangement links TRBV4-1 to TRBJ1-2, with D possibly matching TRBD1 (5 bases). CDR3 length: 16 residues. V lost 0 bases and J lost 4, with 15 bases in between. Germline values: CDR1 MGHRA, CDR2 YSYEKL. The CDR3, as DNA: TGCGCCAGCAGCCAAGATAGTGGAGGGGCAGGCTATGGCTACACCTTC. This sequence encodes CASSQDSGGAGYGYTF.

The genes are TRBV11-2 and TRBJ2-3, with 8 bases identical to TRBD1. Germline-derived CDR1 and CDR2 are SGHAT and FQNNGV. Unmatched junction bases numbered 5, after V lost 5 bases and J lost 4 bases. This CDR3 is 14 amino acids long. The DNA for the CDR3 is TGTGCCAGCAGCCGACGACAGGGGTCAGATACGCAGTATTTT. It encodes CASSRRQGSDTQYF.

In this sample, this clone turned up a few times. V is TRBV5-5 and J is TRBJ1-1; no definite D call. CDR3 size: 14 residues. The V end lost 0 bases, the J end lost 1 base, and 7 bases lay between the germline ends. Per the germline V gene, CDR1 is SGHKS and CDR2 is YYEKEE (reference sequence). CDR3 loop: CASSLVGANTEAFF. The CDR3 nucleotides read TGTGCCAGCAGCTTGGTAGGAGCGAACACTGAAGCTTTCTTT.

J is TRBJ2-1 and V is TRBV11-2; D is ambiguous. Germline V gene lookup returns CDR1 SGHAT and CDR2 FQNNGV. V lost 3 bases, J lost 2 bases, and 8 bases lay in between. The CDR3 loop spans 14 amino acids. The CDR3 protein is CASSFEFPYNEQFF. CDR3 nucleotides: TGTGCCAGCAGCTTCGAGTTCCCCTACAATGAGCAGTTCTTC.

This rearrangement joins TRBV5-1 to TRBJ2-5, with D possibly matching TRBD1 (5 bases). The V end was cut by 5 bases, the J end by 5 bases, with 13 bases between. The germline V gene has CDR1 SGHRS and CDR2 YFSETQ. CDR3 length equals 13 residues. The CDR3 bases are TGCGCCAGCAGACTGGACACCCTTGAGACCCAGTACTTC. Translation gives CASRLDTLETQYF.

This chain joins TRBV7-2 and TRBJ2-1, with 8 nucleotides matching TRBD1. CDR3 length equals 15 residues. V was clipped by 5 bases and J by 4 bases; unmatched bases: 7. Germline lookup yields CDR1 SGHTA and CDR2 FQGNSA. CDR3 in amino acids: CASSPQGASYNEQFF. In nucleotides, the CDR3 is TGTGCCAGCAGCCCTCAGGGGGCTAGTTACAATGAGCAGTTCTTC. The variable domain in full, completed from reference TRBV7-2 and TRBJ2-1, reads GAGVSQSPSNKVTEKGKDVELRCDPISGHTALYWYRQSLGQGLEFLIYFQGNSAPDKSGLPSDRFSAERTGGSVSTLTIQRTQQEDSAVYLCASSPQGASYNEQFFGPGTRLTVL.

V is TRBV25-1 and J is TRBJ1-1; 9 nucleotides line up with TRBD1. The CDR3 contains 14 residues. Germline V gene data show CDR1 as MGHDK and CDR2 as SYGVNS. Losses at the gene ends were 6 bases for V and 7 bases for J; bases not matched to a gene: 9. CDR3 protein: CASRSDRGTDEAFF. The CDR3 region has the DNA TGTGCCAGCAGGTCGGACAGGGGAACGGATGAAGCTTTCTTT. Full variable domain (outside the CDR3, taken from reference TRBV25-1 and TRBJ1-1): EADIYQTPRYLVIGTGKKITLECSQTMGHDKMYWYQQDPGMELHLIHYSYGVNSTEKGDLSSESTVSRIRTEHFPLTLESARPSHTSQYLCASRSDRGTDEAFFGQGTRLTVV.

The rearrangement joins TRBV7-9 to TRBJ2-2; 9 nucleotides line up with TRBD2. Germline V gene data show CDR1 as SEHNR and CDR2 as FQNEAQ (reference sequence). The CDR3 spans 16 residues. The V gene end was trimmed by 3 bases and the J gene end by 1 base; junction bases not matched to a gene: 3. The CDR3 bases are TGTGCCAGCAGCTTCCCTAGCGGGGTGAACACCGGGGAGCTGTTTTTT. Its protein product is CASSFPSGVNTGELFF. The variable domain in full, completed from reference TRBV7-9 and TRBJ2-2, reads DTGVSQNPRHKITKRGQNVTFRCDPISEHNRLYWYRQTLGQGPEFLTYFQNEAQLEKSRLLSDRFSAERPKGSFSTLEIQRTEQGDSAMYLCASSFPSGVNTGELFFGEGSRLTVL.

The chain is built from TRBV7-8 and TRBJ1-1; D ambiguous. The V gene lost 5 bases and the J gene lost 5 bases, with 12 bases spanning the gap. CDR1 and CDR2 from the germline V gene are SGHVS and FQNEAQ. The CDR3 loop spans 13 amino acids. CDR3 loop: CASSPTTGTEAFF. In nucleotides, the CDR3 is TGTGCCAGCAGCCCTACGACCGGGACTGAAGCTTTCTTT.